The sequence of this T cell receptor beta chain was determined in a study of T cell changes during pregnancy in multiple sclerosis. The V and J ends lost 0 bases and 1 base, in that order; junction bases with no gene match: 5. The CDR3 is 16 amino acids. CDR1 and CDR2 from the germline V gene are SGDLS and YYNGEE. TCRdb's copy holds only in-frame clones and misses some; the assay was immunoSEQ multiplex PCR. This sample has 90,000 to 100,000 clones, with just under 95% found just once. The specimen was peripheral blood, collected in the first trimester of pregnancy. V is TRBV9 and J is TRBJ2-5; the match to TRBD2 covers 8 bases. The TCR was taken from a female donor with multiple sclerosis, enrolled in a pregnancy study. In nucleotides, the CDR3 is TGTGCCAGCAGCGTAGTTGCGGGGGGCCGCCAAGAGACCCAGTACTTC. It encodes CASSVVAGGRQETQYF.